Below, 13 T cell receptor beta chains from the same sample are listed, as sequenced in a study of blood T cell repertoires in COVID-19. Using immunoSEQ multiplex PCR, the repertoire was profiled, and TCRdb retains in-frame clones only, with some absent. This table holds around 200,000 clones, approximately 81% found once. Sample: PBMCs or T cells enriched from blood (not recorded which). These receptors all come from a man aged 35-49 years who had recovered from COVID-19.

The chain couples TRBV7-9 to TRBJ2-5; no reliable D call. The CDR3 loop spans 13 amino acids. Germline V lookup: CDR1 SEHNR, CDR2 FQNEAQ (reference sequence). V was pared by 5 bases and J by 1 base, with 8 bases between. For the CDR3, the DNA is TGTGCCAGCAGCCGAAGACTCCAAGAGACCCAGTACTTC. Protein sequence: CASSRRLQETQYF.

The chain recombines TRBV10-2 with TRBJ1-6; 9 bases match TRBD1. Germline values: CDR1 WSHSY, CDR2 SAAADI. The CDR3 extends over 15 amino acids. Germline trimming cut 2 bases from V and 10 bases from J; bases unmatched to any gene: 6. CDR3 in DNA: TGCGCCAGCAGTGAGGGGGACAGGGCGAGATCACCCCTCCACTTT. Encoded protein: CASSEGDRARSPLHF.

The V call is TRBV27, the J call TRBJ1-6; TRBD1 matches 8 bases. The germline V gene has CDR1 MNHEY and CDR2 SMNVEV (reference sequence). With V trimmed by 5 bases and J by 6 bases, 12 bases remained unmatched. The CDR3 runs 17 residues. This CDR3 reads CASSATGSQGGNSPLHF. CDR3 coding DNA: TGTGCCAGCAGTGCCACCGGGTCACAGGGGGGTAATTCACCCCTCCACTTT.

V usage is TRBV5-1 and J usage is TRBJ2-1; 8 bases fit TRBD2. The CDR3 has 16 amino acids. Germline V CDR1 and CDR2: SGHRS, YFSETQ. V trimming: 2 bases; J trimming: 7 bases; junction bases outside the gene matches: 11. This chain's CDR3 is CASSLLAGSVGNEQFF. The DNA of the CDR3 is TGCGCCAGCAGCTTATTAGCGGGATCTGTTGGTAATGAGCAGTTCTTC.

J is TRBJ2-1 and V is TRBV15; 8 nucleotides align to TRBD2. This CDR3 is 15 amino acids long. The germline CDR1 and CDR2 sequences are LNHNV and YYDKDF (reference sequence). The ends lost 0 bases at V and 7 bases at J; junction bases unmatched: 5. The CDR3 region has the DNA TGTGCCACCAGCAGAGATCAGCGGGAGATAAATGAGCAGTTCTTC. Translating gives CATSRDQREINEQFF.

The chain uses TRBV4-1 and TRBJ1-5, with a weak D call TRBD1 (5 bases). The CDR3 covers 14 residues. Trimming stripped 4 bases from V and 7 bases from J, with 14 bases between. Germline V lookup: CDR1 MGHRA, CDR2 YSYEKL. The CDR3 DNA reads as TGCGCCAGCAGCCGTGGGACTCCGGGGCAGCCCCAGCATTTT. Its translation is CASSRGTPGQPQHF.

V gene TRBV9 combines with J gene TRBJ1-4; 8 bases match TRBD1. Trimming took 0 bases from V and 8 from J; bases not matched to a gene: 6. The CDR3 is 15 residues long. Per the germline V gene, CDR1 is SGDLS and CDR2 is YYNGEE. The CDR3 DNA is TGTGCCAGCAGCGTAGCAGGGGGCGCGGGCGAAAAACTGTTTTTT. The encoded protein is CASSVAGGAGEKLFF. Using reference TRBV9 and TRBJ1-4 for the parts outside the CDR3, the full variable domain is DSGVTQTPKHLITATGQRVTLRCSPRSGDLSVYWYQQSLDQGLQFLIQYYNGEERAKGNILERFSAQQFPDLHSELNLSSLELGDSALYFCASSVAGGAGEKLFFGSGTQLSVL.

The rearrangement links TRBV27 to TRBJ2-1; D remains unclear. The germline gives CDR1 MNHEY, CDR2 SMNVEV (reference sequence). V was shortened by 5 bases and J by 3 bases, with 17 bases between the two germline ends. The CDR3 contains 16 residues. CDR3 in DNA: TGTGCCAGCAGTCTCCGGCTGGGCCCTGGCTACAATGAGCAGTTCTTC. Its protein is CASSLRLGPGYNEQFF.

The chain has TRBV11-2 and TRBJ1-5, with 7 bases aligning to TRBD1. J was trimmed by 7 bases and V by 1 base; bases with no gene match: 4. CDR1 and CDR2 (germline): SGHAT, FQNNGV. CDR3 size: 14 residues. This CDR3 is CASSLASRGQPQHF. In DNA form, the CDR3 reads TGTGCCAGCAGCTTAGCGTCCAGGGGGCAGCCCCAGCATTTT.

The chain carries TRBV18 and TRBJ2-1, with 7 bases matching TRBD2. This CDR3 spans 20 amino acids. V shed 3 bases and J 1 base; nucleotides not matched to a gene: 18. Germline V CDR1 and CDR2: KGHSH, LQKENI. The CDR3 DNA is TGTGCCAGCTCACCCCGACTAGCCCCCGGCATCGAGTGGTCCTACAATGAGCAGTTCTTC. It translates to CASSPRLAPGIEWSYNEQFF.

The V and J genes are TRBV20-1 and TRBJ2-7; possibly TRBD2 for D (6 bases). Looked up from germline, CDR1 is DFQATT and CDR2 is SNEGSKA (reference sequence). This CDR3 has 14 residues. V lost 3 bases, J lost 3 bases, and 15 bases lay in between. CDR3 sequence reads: CSASSVPGLYEQYF. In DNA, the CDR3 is TGCAGTGCTAGTTCGGTTCCGGGACTCTACGAGCAGTACTTC.

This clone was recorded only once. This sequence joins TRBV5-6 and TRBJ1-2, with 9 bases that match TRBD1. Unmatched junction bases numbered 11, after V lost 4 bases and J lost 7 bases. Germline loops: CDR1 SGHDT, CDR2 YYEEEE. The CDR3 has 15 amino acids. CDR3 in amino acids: CASSPGTGYVGGYTF. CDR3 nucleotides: TGTGCCAGCAGCCCCGGGACAGGGTACGTGGGTGGCTACACCTTC.

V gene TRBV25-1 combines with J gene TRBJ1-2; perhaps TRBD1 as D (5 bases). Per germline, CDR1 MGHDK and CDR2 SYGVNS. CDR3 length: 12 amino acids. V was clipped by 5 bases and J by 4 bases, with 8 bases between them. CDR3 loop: CASSSDSYGYTF. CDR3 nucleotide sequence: TGTGCCAGCAGTTCTGACAGCTATGGCTACACCTTC.